This is a list of T cell receptor beta chains from one sample in a study of CD8 T cells in ankylosing spondylitis. Each CDR3 protein is one row after TCRdb ran MiXCR on the 5' RACE reads. The sample holds approximately 300,000 distinct CDR3 sequences, 7% to 9% seen once. The sample comprised blood, either unsorted or a sorted T cell fraction (not recorded which). Receptors were obtained from a male donor with ankylosing spondylitis. Both conserved end residues are part of each CDR3.

v_gene,CDR3aa
TRBV6-5,CASSYSRGSPPYNEQFF
TRBV4-1,CASSQPGTAETQYF
TRBV7-9,CASSLLDRQVFF
TRBV19,CASSIRSPTGANVLTF
TRBV7-3,CASSLRSGAYNEQFF
TRBV20-1,CSASPTVNTEAFF
TRBV10-3,CAISNPTGEEETQYF
TRBV11-2,CASSLHPPARGLDTGELFF
TRBV4-3,CASSHGVSSGDSSSTDTQYF
TRBV4-3,CASSLSQGNNQPQHF
TRBV7-9,CASSFPLARGLNEQFF
TRBV2,CASSGRLADTGELFF
TRBV12-5,CASGWRDRFYSNQPQHF
TRBV12-3/TRBV12-4,CASSLLASDTQYF
TRBV12-3/TRBV12-4,CASSLVWEQPQHF
TRBV7-6,CASSLTGWEETQYF
TRBV12-5,CASGLRQGTYNEQFF
TRBV28,CASRDSGTDTQYF
TRBV12-3/TRBV12-4,CASSNIRASGRTDTQYF
TRBV29-1,CSVGGSPNYGYTF
TRBV20-1,CSARYRAGGQFTGEQFF
TRBV5-1,CASSLEGGTGNEQFF
TRBV5-6,CASSLEREQFF
TRBV5-6,CASSFLDRRRGSSYNEQFF
TRBV20-1,CSARLLLAASGLTNEQFF
TRBV28,CASSFWRSGETQYF
TRBV30,CAWSGGAGNTIYF
TRBV5-1,CASSLEGSGGELFF
TRBV11-3,CASSLGLIIGSEQYF
TRBV29-1,CSARDSTEAFF
TRBV28,CASSLGTLNTEAFF
TRBV18,CASSPLDTNTGELFF
TRBV5-1,CASSLGLGGTSGNTIYF
TRBV27,CASSLPTLAGGYNEQFF
TRBV5-1,CASSSGRGVNEQFF
TRBV29-1,CSVDGTRRVHNEQFF
TRBV29-1,CSVSGWGEYEQYF
TRBV7-2,CASSLTGGSGELFF
TRBV6-5,CASSYSRGREKLFF
TRBV7-9,CASRSGTGGEQYF
TRBV20-1,CSAKQGWGNSPLHF
TRBV28,CASSLAWVGQYF
TRBV12-3/TRBV12-4,CASSLVRGGAKERVFGYTF
TRBV12-3/TRBV12-4,CASSLATSSGNTIYF
TRBV12-3/TRBV12-4,CASSIDSGEQYF
TRBV5-1,CASSLRAGDSEQYF
TRBV6-1,CASSPRGGVGSNQPQHF
TRBV5-1,CASSRRDSDSYGYTF
TRBV7-2,CASSTPSGANVLTF
TRBV12-3/TRBV12-4,CASSLSPISNNQPQHF
TRBV12-3/TRBV12-4,CASSHRNSRREQYF
TRBV7-9,CASNGGSYNEQFF
TRBV9,CASSVAVLAGGNEQFF